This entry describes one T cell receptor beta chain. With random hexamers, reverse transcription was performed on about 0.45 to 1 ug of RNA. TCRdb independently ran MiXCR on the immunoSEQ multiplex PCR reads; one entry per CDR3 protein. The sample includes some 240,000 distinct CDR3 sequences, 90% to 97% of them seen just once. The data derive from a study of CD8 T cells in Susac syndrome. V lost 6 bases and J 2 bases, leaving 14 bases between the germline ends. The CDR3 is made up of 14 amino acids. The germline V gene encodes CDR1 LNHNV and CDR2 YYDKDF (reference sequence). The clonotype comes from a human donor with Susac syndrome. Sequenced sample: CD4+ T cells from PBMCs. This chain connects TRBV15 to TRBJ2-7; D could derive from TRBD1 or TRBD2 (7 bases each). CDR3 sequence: CATSRDSGAYEQYF. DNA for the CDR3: TGTGCCACCAGTAGGGACAGCGGGGCCTACGAGCAGTACTTC.